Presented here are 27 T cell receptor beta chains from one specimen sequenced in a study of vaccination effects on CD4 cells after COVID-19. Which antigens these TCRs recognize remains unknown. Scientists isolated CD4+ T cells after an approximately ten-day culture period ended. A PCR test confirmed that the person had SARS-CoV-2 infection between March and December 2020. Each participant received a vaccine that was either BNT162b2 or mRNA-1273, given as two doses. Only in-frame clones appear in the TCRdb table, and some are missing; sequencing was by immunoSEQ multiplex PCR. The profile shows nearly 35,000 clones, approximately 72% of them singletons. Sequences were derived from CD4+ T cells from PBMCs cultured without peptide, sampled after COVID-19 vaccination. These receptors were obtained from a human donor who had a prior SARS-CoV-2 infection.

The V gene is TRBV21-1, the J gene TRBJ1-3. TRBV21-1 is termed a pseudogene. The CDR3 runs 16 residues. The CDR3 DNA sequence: TGTGCCAGCAGCCGGCCCTCGAGGGTTCGAGGAAACACCATATATTTT. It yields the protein CASSRPSRVRGNTIYF.

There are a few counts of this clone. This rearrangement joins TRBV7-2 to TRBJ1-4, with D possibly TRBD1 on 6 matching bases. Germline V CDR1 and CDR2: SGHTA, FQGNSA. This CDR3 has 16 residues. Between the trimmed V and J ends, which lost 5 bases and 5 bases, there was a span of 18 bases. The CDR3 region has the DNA TGTGCCAGCAGCCTAGGGCAAACAGGGAGCAATGAAAAACTGTTTTTT. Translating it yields CASSLGQTGSNEKLFF.

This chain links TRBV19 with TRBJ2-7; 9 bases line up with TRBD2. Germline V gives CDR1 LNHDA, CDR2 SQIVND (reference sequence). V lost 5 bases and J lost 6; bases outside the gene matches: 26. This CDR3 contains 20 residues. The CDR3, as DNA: TGTGCCAGTAGTGCCCGACGGGTGGGACTAGCCGAGAACCCTCGTGTCGAGCAGTACTTC. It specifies CASSARRVGLAENPRVEQYF.

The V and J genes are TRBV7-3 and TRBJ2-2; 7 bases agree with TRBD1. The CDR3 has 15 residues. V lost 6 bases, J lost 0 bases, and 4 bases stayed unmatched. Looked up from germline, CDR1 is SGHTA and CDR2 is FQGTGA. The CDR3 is CASRRGTANTGELFF. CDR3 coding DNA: TGTGCCAGCAGGAGAGGGACAGCGAACACCGGGGAGCTGTTTTTT.

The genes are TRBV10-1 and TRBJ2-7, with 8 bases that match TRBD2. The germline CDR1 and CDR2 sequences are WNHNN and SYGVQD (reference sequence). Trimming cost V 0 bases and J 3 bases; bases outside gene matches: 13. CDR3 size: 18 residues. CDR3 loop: CASSESWEELAAHYEQYF. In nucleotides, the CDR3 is TGCGCCAGCAGTGAGTCTTGGGAGGAACTAGCGGCCCACTACGAGCAGTACTTC.

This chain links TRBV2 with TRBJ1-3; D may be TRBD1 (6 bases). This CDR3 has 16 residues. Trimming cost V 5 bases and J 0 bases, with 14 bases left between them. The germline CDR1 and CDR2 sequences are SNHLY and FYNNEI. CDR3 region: CASSFYRDISGNTIYF. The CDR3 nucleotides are TGTGCCAGCAGTTTCTATCGGGACATCTCTGGAAACACCATATATTTT.

CDR3 amino acids: CASSTYRGSQETQYF. Here the CDR3 DNA reads TGTGCCAGCAGTACATACAGGGGCTCCCAAGAGACCCAGTACTTC. This sequence joins TRBV6-2 or TRBV6-3 and TRBJ2-5; 7 nucleotides agree with TRBD1. The CDR3 has 15 residues. V gave up 5 bases and J gave up 1 base; unmatched junction bases: 7. CDR1 is MNHEY and CDR2 is SVGEGT in the germline V gene.

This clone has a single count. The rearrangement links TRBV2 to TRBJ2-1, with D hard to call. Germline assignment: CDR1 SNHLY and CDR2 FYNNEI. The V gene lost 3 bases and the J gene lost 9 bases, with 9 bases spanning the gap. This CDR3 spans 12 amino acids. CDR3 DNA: TGTGCCAGCAGTGATCGGGCCGGTGAGCAGTTCTTC. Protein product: CASSDRAGEQFF.

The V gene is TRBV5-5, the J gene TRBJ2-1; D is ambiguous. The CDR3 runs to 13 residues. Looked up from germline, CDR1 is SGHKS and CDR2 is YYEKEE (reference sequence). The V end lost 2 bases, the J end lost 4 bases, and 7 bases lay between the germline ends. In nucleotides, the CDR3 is TGTGCCAGCAGCTTCGACATTTACAATGAGCAGTTCTTC. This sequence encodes CASSFDIYNEQFF.

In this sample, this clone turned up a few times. The DNA of the CDR3 is TGTGCCAGCAGCGTGGAGCGGGAGTTCGGCGAGCAGTACTTC. This encodes CASSVEREFGEQYF. This chain connects TRBV9 to TRBJ2-7, with 8 bases identical to TRBD2. This CDR3 region has 14 residues. The germline gives CDR1 SGDLS, CDR2 YYNGEE. The ends lost 2 bases at V and 6 bases at J; junction bases unmatched: 7.

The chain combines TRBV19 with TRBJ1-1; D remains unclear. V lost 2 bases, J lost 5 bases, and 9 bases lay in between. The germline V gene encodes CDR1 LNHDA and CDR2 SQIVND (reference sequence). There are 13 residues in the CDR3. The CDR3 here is CASSISWKTEAFF. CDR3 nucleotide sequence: TGTGCCAGTAGTATATCCTGGAAAACTGAAGCTTTCTTT.

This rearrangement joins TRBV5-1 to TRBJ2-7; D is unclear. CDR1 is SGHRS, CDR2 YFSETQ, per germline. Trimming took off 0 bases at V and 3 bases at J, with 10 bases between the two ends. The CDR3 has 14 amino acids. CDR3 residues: CASSLVADNYEQYF. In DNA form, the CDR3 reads TGCGCCAGCAGCTTGGTGGCCGATAACTACGAGCAGTACTTC.

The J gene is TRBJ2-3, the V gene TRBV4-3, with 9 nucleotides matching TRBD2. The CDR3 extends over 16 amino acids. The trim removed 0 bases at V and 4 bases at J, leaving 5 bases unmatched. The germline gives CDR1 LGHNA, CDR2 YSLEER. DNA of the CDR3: TGCGCCAGCAGCCAAGATCCCATAGCGGGAGCAGATACGCAGTATTTT. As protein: CASSQDPIAGADTQYF.

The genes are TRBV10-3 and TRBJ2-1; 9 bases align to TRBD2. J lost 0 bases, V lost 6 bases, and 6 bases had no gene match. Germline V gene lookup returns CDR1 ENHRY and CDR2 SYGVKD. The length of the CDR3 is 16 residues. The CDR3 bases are TGTGCCATCAGCATAGATAGCGGGGGCTCCTACAATGAGCAGTTCTTC. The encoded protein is CAISIDSGGSYNEQFF.

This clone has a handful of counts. The CDR3 region has the DNA TGTGCCAGCTCAGCCGGGACTCTCTCTGGAAACACCATATATTTT. The encoded protein is CASSAGTLSGNTIYF. J is TRBJ1-3 and V is TRBV18, with a weak D call TRBD1 (5 bases). V lost 5 bases, J lost 0 bases, and 11 bases lay in between. Germline V gene sequence: CDR1 KGHSH, CDR2 LQKENI. This CDR3 is 15 amino acids long.

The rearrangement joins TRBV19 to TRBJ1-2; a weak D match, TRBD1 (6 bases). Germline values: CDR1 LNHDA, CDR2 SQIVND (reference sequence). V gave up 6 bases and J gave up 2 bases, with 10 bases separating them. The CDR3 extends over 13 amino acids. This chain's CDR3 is CASRRTENYGYTF. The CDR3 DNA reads TGTGCCAGTAGACGGACAGAAAACTATGGCTACACCTTC.

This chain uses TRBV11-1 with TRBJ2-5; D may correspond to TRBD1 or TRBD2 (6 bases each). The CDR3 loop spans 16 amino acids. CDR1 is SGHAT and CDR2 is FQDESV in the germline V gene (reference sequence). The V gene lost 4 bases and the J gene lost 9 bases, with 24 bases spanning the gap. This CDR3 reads CASSWVRGAPPVAQYF. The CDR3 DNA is TGTGCCAGCAGCTGGGTGAGGGGGGCGCCCCCGGTGGCCCAGTACTTC.

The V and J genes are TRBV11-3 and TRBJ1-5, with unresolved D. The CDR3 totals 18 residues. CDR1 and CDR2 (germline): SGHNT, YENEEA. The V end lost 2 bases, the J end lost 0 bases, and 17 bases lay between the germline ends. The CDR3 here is CASSLPTLEETSNQPQHF. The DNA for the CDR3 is TGTGCCAGCAGCTTACCTACTCTTGAAGAAACTAGCAATCAGCCCCAGCATTTT.

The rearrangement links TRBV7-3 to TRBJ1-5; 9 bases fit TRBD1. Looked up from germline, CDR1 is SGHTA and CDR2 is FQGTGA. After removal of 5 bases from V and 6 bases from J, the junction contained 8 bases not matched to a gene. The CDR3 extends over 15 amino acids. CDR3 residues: CASSARDRESQPQHF. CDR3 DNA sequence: TGTGCCAGCAGCGCCCGGGACAGGGAAAGTCAGCCCCAGCATTTT.

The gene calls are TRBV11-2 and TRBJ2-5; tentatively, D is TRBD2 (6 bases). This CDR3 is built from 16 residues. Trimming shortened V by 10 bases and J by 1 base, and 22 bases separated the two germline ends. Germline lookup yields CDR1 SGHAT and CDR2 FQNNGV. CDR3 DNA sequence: TGTGCCAACACGCAAACTCAGCGGGCCATCCAAGAGACCCAGTACTTC. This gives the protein CANTQTQRAIQETQYF.

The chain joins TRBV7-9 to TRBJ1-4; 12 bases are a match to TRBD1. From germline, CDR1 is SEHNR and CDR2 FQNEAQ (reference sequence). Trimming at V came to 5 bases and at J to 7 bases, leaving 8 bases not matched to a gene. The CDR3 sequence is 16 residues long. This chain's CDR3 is CASSPGTGGAGEKLFF. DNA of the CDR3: TGTGCCAGCAGCCCGGGGACAGGGGGCGCAGGTGAAAAACTGTTTTTT.

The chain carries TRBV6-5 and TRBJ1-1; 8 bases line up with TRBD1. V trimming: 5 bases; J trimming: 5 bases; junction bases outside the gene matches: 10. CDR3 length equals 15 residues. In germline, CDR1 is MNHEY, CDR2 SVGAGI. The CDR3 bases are TGTGCCAGCAGTACAGACAGGGGAGGCGTGACTGAAGCTTTCTTT. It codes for CASSTDRGGVTEAFF.

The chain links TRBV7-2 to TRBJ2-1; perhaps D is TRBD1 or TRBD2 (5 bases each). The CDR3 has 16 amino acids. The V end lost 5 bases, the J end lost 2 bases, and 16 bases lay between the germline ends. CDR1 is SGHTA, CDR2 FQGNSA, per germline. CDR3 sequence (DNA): TGTGCCAGCAGCCGGACCCGGGACCTAGCCTACAATGAGCAGTTCTTC. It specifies CASSRTRDLAYNEQFF.

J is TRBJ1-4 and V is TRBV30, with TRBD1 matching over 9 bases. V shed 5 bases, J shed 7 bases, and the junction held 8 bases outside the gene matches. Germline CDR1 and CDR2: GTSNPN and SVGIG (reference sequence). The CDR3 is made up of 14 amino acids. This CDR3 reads CAWGQGLLGEKLFF. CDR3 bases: TGTGCCTGGGGACAGGGGCTACTTGGTGAAAAACTGTTTTTT.

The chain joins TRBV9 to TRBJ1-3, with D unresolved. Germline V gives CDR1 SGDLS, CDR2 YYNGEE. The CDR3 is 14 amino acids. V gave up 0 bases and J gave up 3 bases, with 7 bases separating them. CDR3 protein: CASSVEPDGNTIYF. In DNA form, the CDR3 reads TGTGCCAGCAGCGTAGAACCGGATGGAAACACCATATATTTT.

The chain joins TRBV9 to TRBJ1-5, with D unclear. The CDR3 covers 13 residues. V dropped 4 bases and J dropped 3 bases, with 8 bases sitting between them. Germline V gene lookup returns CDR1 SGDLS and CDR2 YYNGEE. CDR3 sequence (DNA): TGTGCCAGCAGCCACATCCTCAATCAGCCCCAGCATTTT. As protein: CASSHILNQPQHF.

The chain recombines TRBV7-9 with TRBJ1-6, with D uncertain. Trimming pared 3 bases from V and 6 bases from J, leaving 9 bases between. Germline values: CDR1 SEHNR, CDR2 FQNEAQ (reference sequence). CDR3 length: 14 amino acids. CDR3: CASSLSASNSPLHF. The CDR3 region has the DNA TGTGCCAGCAGCTTGTCGGCGAGTAATTCACCCCTCCACTTT.